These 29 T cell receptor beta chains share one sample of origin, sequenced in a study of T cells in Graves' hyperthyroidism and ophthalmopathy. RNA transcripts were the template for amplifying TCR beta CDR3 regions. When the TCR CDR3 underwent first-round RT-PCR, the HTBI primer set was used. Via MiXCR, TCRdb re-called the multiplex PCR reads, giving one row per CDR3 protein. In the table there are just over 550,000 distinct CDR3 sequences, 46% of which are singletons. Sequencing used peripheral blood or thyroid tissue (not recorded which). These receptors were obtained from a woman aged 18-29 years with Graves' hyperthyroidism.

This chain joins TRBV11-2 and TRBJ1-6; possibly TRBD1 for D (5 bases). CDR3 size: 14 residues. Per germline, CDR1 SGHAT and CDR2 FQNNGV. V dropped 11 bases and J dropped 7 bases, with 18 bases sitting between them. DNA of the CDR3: TGTGCCTGGACCGCCGGGACGTCGAATTCACCCCTCCACTTT. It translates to CAWTAGTSNSPLHF.

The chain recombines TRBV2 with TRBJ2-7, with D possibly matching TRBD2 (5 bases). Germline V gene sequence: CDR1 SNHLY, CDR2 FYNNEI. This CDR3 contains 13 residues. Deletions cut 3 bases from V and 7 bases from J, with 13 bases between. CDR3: CASSESKTGEQYF. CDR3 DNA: TGTGCCAGCAGTGAGTCCAAAACGGGGGAGCAGTACTTC.

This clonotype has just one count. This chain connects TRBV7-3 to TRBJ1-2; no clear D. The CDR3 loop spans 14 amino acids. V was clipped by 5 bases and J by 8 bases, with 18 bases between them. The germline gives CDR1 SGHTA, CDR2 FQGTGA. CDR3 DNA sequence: TGTGCCAGCAGCCAACCCGGGAGGTTATTCGGCTACACCTTC. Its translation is CASSQPGRLFGYTF.

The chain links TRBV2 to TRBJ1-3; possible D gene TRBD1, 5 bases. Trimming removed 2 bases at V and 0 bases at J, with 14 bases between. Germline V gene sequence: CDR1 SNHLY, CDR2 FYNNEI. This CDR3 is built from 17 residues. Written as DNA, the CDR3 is TGTGCCAGCAGTGAATGGGAGGGGCAAGCCTCTGGAAACACCATATATTTT. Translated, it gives CASSEWEGQASGNTIYF.

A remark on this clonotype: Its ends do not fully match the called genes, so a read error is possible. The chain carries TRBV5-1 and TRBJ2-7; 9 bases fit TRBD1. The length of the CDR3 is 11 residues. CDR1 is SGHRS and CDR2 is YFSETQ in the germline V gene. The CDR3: CASSGGQGVLF. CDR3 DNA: TGCGCCAGCAGCGGGGGACAGGGTGTACTGTTC.

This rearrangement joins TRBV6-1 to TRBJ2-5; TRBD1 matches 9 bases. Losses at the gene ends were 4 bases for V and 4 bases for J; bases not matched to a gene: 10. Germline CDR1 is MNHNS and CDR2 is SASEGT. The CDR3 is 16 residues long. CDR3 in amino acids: CASSGGTGLLRETQYF. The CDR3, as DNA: TGTGCCAGCAGTGGCGGGACAGGGCTATTGCGAGAGACCCAGTACTTC.

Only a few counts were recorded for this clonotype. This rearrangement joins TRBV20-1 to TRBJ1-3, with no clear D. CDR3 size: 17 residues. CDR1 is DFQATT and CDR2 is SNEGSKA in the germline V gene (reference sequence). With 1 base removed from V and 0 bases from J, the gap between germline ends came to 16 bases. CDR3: CSARAYVPTTSGNTIYF. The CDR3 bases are TGCAGTGCTAGAGCCTATGTCCCGACAACCTCTGGAAACACCATATATTTT.

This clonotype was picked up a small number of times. Here the CDR3 DNA reads TGTGCCAGCAGCGTGGACAGGTTGAATGACTATGGCTACACCTTC. It codes for CASSVDRLNDYGYTF. The chain joins TRBV7-9 to TRBJ1-2; 7 positions agree with TRBD1. V shed 5 bases and J 3 bases; nucleotides not matched to a gene: 9. The CDR3 is made up of 15 amino acids. Germline-derived CDR1 and CDR2 are SEHNR and FQNEAQ (reference sequence).

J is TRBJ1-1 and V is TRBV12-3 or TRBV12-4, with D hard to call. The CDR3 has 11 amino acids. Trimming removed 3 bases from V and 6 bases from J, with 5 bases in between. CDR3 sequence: CASSFMAEAFF. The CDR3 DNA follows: TGTGCCAGCAGTTTTATGGCTGAAGCTTTCTTT.

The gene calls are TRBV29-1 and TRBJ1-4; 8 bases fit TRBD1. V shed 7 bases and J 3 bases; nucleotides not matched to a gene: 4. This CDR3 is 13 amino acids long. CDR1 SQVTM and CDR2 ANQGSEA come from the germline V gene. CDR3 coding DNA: TGCAGCGGAACAGGGGGACCTAATGAAAAACTGTTTTTT. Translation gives CSGTGGPNEKLFF.

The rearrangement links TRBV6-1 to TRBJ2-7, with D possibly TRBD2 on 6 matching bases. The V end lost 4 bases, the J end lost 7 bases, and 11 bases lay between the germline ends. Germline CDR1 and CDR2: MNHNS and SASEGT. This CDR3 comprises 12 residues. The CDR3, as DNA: TGTGCCAGCAGTGTCTGGGAGGAGGAGCAGTACTTC. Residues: CASSVWEEEQYF.

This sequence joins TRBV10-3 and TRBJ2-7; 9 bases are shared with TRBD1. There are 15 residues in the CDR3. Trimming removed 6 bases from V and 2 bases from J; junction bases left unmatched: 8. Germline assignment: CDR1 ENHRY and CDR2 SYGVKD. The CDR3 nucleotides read TGTGCCATCAGCCGGAGGACAGGGGAGACCTACGAGCAGTACTTC. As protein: CAISRRTGETYEQYF.

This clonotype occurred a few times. The DNA of the CDR3 is TGTGCCAGCAGCCGCCGACTGGCCGGGGAGAATTCACCCCTCCACTTT. It translates to CASSRRLAGENSPLHF. The V call is TRBV25-1, the J call TRBJ1-6, with no clear D. The CDR3 sequence is 16 residues long. V was pared by 6 bases and J by 7 bases, with 19 bases between. The germline gives CDR1 MGHDK, CDR2 SYGVNS.

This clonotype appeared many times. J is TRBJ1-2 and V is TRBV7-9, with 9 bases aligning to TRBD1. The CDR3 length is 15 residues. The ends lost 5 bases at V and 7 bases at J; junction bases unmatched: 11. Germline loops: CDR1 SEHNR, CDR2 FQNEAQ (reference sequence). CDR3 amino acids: CASSAAWDRVFGYTF. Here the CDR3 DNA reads TGTGCCAGCAGCGCAGCGTGGGACAGGGTATTTGGCTACACCTTC.

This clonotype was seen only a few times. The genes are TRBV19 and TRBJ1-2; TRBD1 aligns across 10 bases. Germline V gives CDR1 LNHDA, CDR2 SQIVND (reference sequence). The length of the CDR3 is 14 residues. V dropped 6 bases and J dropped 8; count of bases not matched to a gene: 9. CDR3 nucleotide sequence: TGTGCCAGTAGCGCCAGACAGGGGGCGGAAGGCTACACCTTC. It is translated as CASSARQGAEGYTF.

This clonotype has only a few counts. CDR3 bases: TGTGCCAGCAGCTTAGATAGAGGGTCCCCCTACGAGCAGTACTTC. Translating it yields CASSLDRGSPYEQYF. The chain couples TRBV7-9 to TRBJ2-7, with a tentative D call TRBD2 (5 bases). V was cut by 1 base and J by 2 bases, with 12 bases left in between. The CDR3 is 15 residues long. In germline, CDR1 is SEHNR, CDR2 FQNEAQ (reference sequence).

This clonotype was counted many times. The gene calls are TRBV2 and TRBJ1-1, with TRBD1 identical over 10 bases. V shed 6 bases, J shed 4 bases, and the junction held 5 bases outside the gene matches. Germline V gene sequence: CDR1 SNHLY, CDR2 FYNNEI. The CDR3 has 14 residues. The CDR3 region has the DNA TGTGCCAGCAGGACAGGGGGCCCGGGCACTGAAGCTTTCTTT. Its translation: CASRTGGPGTEAFF. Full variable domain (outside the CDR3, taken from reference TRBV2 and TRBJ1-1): EPEVTQTPSHQVTQMGQEVILRCVPISNHLYFYWYRQILGQKVEFLVSFYNNEISEKSEIFDDQFSVERPDGSNFTLKIRSTKLEDSAMYFCASRTGGPGTEAFFGQGTRLTVV.

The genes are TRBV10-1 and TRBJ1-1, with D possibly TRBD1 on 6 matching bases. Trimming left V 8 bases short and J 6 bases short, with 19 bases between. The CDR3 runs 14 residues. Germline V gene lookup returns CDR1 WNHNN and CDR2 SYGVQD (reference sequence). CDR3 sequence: CASGSGTRLSEAFF. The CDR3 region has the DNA TGCGCCAGCGGTAGCGGGACAAGGTTATCTGAAGCTTTCTTT.

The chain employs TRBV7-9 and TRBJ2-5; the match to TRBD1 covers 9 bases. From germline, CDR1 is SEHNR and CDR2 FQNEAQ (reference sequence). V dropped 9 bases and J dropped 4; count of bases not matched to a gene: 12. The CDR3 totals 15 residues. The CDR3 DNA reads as TGTGCCAGTAGTAAGCCGGGACAGGGAGGAGAGACCCAGTACTTC. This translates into CASSKPGQGGETQYF.

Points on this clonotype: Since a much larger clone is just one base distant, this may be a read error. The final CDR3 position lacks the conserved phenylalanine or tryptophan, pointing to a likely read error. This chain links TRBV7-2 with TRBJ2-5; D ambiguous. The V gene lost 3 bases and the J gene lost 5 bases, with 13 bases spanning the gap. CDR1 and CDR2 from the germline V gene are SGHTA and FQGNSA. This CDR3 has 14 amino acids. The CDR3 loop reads CASSFRAPIETQYL. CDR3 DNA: TGTGCCAGCAGCTTCCGGGCCCCTATCGAGACCCAGTACTTA.

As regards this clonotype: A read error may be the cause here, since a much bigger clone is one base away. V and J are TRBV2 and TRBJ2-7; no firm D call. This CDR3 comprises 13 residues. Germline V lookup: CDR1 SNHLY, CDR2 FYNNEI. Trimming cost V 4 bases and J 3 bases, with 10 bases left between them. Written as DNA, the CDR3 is TGTGCCAGCAGTGGGGCAAGAGACTACGAGCAGTACTTC. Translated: CASSGARDYEQYF.

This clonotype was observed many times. DNA for the CDR3: TGTGCCAGCAGCGCAGGGCTCAATCAGCCCCAGCATTTT. Translated, it gives CASSAGLNQPQHF. This rearrangement joins TRBV19 to TRBJ1-5, with D possibly being TRBD1 (5 bases). The V and J ends lost 9 bases and 3 bases respectively, with 12 bases between them. This CDR3 contains 13 residues. Germline assignment: CDR1 LNHDA and CDR2 SQIVND (reference sequence).

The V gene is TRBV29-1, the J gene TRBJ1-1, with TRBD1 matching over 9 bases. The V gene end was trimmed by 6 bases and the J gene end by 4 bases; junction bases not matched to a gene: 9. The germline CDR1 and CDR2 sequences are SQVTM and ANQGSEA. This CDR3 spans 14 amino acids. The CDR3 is CSVPGQGLGTEAFF. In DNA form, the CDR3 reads TGCAGCGTACCCGGACAGGGGTTGGGCACTGAAGCTTTCTTT.

CDR3 in amino acids: CASSEPRANVLTF. The CDR3 DNA reads TGTGCCAGCAGCGAACCCCGGGCCAACGTCCTGACTTTC. V gene TRBV9 combines with J gene TRBJ2-6; D unresolved. Germline lookup yields CDR1 SGDLS and CDR2 YYNGEE. This CDR3 has 13 residues. Trimming took off 3 bases at V and 5 bases at J, with 6 bases between the two ends. Looking up the rest from reference TRBV9 and TRBJ2-6 gives the full variable domain: DSGVTQTPKHLITATGQRVTLRCSPRSGDLSVYWYQQSLDQGLQFLIQYYNGEERAKGNILERFSAQQFPDLHSELNLSSLELGDSALYFCASSEPRANVLTFGAGSRLTVL.

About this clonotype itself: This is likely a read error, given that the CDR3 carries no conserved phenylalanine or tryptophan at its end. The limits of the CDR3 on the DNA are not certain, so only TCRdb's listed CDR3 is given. The CDR3 protein is CASSEALY. The chain links TRBV2 to TRBJ1-4. Both ends counted, the CDR3 spans 8 residues. CDR1 SNHLY and CDR2 FYNNEI come from the germline V gene.

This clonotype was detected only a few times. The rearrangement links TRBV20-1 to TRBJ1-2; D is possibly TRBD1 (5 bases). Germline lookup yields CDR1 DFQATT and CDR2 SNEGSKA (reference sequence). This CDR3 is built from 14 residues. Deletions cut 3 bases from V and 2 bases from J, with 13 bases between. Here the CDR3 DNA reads TGCAGTGCTAGTGAGTTGGGACGGAACTATGGCTACACCTTC. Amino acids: CSASELGRNYGYTF.

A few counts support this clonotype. As DNA, the CDR3 is TGTGCCAGCAGCTGGGACAGGCAACAGCCCCAGCATTTT. Its translation is CASSWDRQQPQHF. V usage is TRBV7-3 and J usage is TRBJ1-5, with TRBD1 matching over 8 bases. CDR1 and CDR2 (germline): SGHTA, FQGTGA. This CDR3 comprises 13 residues. Losses at the gene ends were 4 bases for V and 7 bases for J; bases not matched to a gene: 3.

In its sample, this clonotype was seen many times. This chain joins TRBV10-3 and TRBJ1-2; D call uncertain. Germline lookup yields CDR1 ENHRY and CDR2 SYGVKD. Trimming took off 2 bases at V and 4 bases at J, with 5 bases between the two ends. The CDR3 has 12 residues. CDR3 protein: CAISEGIYGYTF. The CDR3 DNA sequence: TGTGCCATCAGTGAGGGAATCTATGGCTACACCTTC.

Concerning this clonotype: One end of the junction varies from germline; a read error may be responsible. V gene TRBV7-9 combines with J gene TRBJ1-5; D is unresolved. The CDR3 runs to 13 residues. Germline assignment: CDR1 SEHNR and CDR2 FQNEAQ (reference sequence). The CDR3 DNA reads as TGCAGCGTTTTGGTTACTAGCAATCAGCCCCAGCATTTT. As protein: CSVLVTSNQPQHF.